This TCR beta chain was captured by sequencing in a study of cytomegalovirus exposure and HLA in healthy donors. Study information: In a previous analysis, approximately 110 million unique TCR beta sequences were found from some 180 million T cells. In an early release, HLA-typed donors contributed about 80 million unique TCR sequences. General study findings and limits: Cytomegalovirus association was assigned to more than 150 TCR beta chains.

The PCR was carried out with 60 Vbeta primers and 13 Jbeta primers. Assay: immunoSEQ multiplex PCR; the TCRdb copy retains only in-frame clones and omits some. This sample has 100,000 to 120,000 clones, with about four fifths found just once. Concerning this clone: Its antigen is currently unknown.

V shed 4 bases and J shed 3 bases, with 18 bases lying between them. Per germline, CDR1 SGHVS and CDR2 FNYEAQ. The CDR3 spans 17 residues. Sequenced sample: PBMCs. The chain carries TRBV7-6 and TRBJ2-2; maybe TRBD2 (7 bases). The source is a man aged 25-45 years in good health and CMV-seronegative. The CDR3: CASSWGAGVDDTGELFF. The CDR3 DNA follows: TGTGCCAGCAGCTGGGGGGCGGGGGTTGACGACACCGGGGAGCTGTTTTTT.